Shown below are 16 T cell receptor beta chains from a single sample sequenced in a study of regulatory T cells in long-lasting Graves disease. Time point noted: newly diagnosed GD, antithyroid drugs for less than 3 months. After RNA was extracted from PBMCs, the TCR library was made from it. Building the TCR beta libraries relied on iRepertoire HTBI primers, and CDR3 regions underwent Arm-PCR. TCRdb ran MiXCR on the multiplex PCR reads and lists one entry per CDR3 protein. The table includes 600,000 to 650,000 distinct CDR3 sequences, 15% to 20% detected once. The same specimen was also included in a second study, on T cells in Graves' hyperthyroidism and ophthalmopathy.

Material: peripheral blood mononuclear cells (PBMCs), obtained at new diagnosis, from a patient treated with antithyroid drugs. These receptors were obtained from a woman aged 30 to 39 with Graves disease.

This clonotype came up once. A single base separates this from a much larger clone, so it may be a read error. The chain has TRBV7-8 and TRBJ2-7; the match to TRBD2 covers 9 bases. Germline V CDR1 and CDR2: SGHVS, FQNEAQ. The length of the CDR3 is 16 residues. The junction had 15 bases not matched to a gene; V was cut back by 6 bases and J by 6 bases. This CDR3 is CASSQRLIAGDREQYF. For the CDR3, the DNA is TGTGCCAGCAGTCAAAGACTTATAGCGGGAGATCGCGAGCAGTACTTC.

CDR3 in DNA: TGTGCCAGCAGCTTAGGCCCGCGCGGCGGGAGGGCCATCGGGAATGAGCAGTTCTTC. It is translated as CASSLGPRGGRAIGNEQFF. The chain is built from TRBV7-2 and TRBJ2-1; 9 bases are shared with TRBD2. CDR3 size: 19 residues. Germline-derived CDR1 and CDR2 are SGHTA and FQGNSA. J lost 7 bases, V lost 1 base, and 17 bases had no gene match.

At least ten counts were recorded for this clonotype. The gene calls are TRBV28 and TRBJ2-2; 8 bases fit TRBD2. V dropped 6 bases and J dropped 6; count of bases not matched to a gene: 6. From germline, CDR1 is MDHEN and CDR2 SYDVKM. The CDR3 covers 14 residues. This chain's CDR3 is CASSLTGGAGELFF. CDR3 in DNA: TGTGCCAGCAGCTTAACGGGAGGGGCCGGGGAGCTGTTTTTT.

Of note for this clonotype: One end of the junction does not line up with germline, which may come from a read error. The chain uses TRBV25-1 and TRBJ1-5; D ambiguous. This CDR3 spans 14 amino acids. Per germline, CDR1 MGHDK and CDR2 SYGVNS. The DNA for the CDR3 is TGTGCCAGCAGCGACCCAAGGAGTAATCAGCCCCGGCATTTT. As protein: CASSDPRSNQPRHF.

The table lists this clonotype with many counts. The J gene is TRBJ2-5, the V gene TRBV7-9; D is unclear. In germline, CDR1 is SEHNR, CDR2 FQNEAQ (reference sequence). This CDR3 region has 13 residues. V lost 1 base to trimming and J lost 5 bases, with 8 bases between them. CDR3 in amino acids: CASSLETGETQYF. CDR3 sequence (DNA): TGTGCCAGCAGCTTAGAAACGGGCGAGACCCAGTACTTC.

This clonotype was counted many times. V gene TRBV24-1 combines with J gene TRBJ1-1; 8 positions match TRBD1. V dropped 9 bases and J dropped 10; count of bases not matched to a gene: 3. Germline CDR1 and CDR2: KGHDR and SFDVKD. The CDR3 extends over 10 amino acids. The CDR3 spells CATYDRGAFF. The CDR3 DNA follows: TGTGCCACCTATGACAGGGGAGCTTTCTTT.

A few counts support this clonotype. The genes are TRBV6-1 and TRBJ1-5; no reliable D call. The germline V and J ends were trimmed by 5 bases and 4 bases, with 12 bases remaining between them. CDR1 and CDR2 from the germline V gene are MNHNS and SASEGT. The CDR3 sequence is 14 residues long. In DNA form, the CDR3 reads TGTGCCAGCAGTAATCCCCCAGAGAATCAGCCCCAGCATTTT. This gives the protein CASSNPPENQPQHF.

Many counts were recorded for this clonotype. This chain links TRBV5-1 with TRBJ2-2, with a weak D call TRBD2 (6 bases). V was shortened by 4 bases and J by 2 bases, with 12 bases between the two germline ends. The CDR3 runs 15 residues. In germline, CDR1 is SGHRS, CDR2 YFSETQ. The CDR3 sequence: CASSRAGRNTGELFF. DNA of the CDR3: TGCGCCAGCAGCCGAGCGGGCCGTAACACCGGGGAGCTGTTTTTT.

The sample holds a few counts of this clonotype. V gene TRBV15 combines with J gene TRBJ2-3; the D is unclear. Trimming stripped 4 bases from V and 8 bases from J, with 10 bases between. CDR3 length equals 12 residues. Germline CDR1 LNHNV, CDR2 YYDKDF (reference sequence). The DNA of the CDR3 is TGTGCCACCAGCACCCCCACGGGTACGCAGTATTTT. The encoded protein is CATSTPTGTQYF.

This clonotype was counted at least ten times. The chain is built from TRBV7-9 and TRBJ1-2; TRBD1 matches at 7 bases. J lost 3 bases, V lost 4 bases, and 11 bases had no gene match. There are 16 residues in the CDR3. Per germline, CDR1 SEHNR and CDR2 FQNEAQ (reference sequence). CDR3: CASSSRGDSNHYGYTF. The DNA for the CDR3 is TGTGCCAGCAGCTCAAGGGGGGACAGCAACCACTATGGCTACACCTTC.

The sample holds many counts of this clonotype. The chain joins TRBV28 to TRBJ2-7, with D maybe TRBD2 (6 bases). V lost 8 bases, J lost 4 bases, and 21 bases lay in between. The CDR3 covers 15 residues. Per the germline V gene, CDR1 is MDHEN and CDR2 is SYDVKM. The CDR3 region has the DNA TGTGCCAGCCGGTGGGGGGAGCAGGGTGTGTACGAGCAGTACTTC. Translated, it gives CASRWGEQGVYEQYF.

This clonotype was detected only a few times. The DNA for the CDR3 is TGTGCCAGTCTTTTGTGGCCCGACCTCTCCTACGAGCAGTACTTC. This encodes CASLLWPDLSYEQYF. The genes are TRBV6-1 and TRBJ2-7; unclear D gene. V lost 9 bases and J lost 0, with 18 bases in between. Germline V gene lookup returns CDR1 MNHNS and CDR2 SASEGT. This CDR3 comprises 15 residues.

This clonotype was seen ten or more times. J is TRBJ1-1 and V is TRBV20-1; D gene uncertain. The V gene lost 8 bases and the J gene lost 1 base, with 14 bases spanning the gap. The CDR3 has 13 amino acids. Per germline, CDR1 DFQATT and CDR2 SNEGSKA (reference sequence). CDR3 sequence: CSYPGRGNTEAFF. In DNA, the CDR3 is TGCAGTTACCCTGGACGGGGGAACACTGAAGCTTTCTTT.

This clonotype was recorded at least ten times. The chain employs TRBV2 and TRBJ1-2; no clear D. CDR1 SNHLY and CDR2 FYNNEI come from the germline V gene. V lost 6 bases, J lost 3 bases, and 8 bases lay in between. The CDR3 length is 12 residues. CDR3 protein: CASRGAYYGYTF. The CDR3 nucleotides are TGTGCCAGCAGGGGAGCTTACTATGGCTACACCTTC.

A remark on this clonotype: A much larger clone lies one base from this, so it may be a read error. J is TRBJ2-5 and V is TRBV19, with D possibly matching TRBD2 (6 bases). Germline CDR1 reads LNHDA; CDR2 reads SQIVND (reference sequence). This CDR3 has 14 residues. The CDR3 DNA sequence: TGTGCCAGTAGTGCGGGACCTCAGCAAGAGACCCAGCACTTC. Amino acid sequence: CASSAGPQQETQHF.

At least ten counts were recorded for this clonotype. The chain uses TRBV7-6 and TRBJ2-5; 13 nucleotides line up with TRBD2. The CDR3 runs 16 residues. Germline trimming cut 2 bases from V and 3 bases from J; bases unmatched to any gene: 3. Germline assignment: CDR1 SGHVS and CDR2 FNYEAQ. CDR3 DNA: TGTGCCAGCAGCTTAACCGGGACTAGCGGGAAAGAGACCCAGTACTTC. Translating it yields CASSLTGTSGKETQYF.